This is a list of T cell receptor beta chains from one sample in a study of OX40 agonist ivuxolimab in advanced cancers. Data came from immunoSEQ multiplex PCR; TCRdb stores just in-frame clones and leaves some out. The table records over 85,000 clones, 75% to 95% of them present only once. This specimen consisted of CD4+ or CD8+ T cells sorted from blood, obtained in a trial of the OX40 agonist ivuxolimab. These receptors were obtained from an adult with an advanced solid tumor such as melanoma, head and neck, liver or kidney cancer. Both conserved end residues are part of each CDR3. A D gene is named only where the DNA matches it firmly. The size of a clone is reported for some rows only, either as once, few or many, or as a class for expanded clones.

d_call,j_call,v_call,clone_size,cdr3_aa,cdr3_nt
TRBD2,TRBJ2-1,TRBV9,-,CASSPRAGGSYNEQFF,TGTGCCAGCAGCCCTCGAGCGGGAGGCTCATACAATGAGCAGTTCTTC
-,TRBJ2-7,TRBV28,few,CASSMKIIRGDEQYF,TGTGCCAGCAGCATGAAAATTATTAGGGGGGACGAGCAGTACTTC
-,TRBJ2-2,TRBV14,-,CASSLSGNKGELFF,TGTGCCAGCAGCCTGAGTGGGAATAAGGGGGAGCTGTTTTTT
TRBD2,TRBJ2-7,TRBV6-5,-,CASSFRTSGSSYEQYF,TGTGCCAGCAGTTTTCGGACTAGCGGGAGTTCCTACGAGCAGTACTTC
TRBD2,TRBJ2-7,TRBV28,once,CASSRTSGASSYEQYF,TGTGCCAGCAGTAGGACTAGCGGGGCGAGCTCCTACGAGCAGTACTTC
TRBD1,TRBJ2-7,TRBV29-1,-,CSVGLTGGEQYF,TGCAGCGTTGGATTGACAGGGGGCGAGCAGTACTTC
-,TRBJ1-5,TRBV6-4,once,CASSEGVGGGQPQHF,TGTGCCAGCAGTGAAGGGGTAGGAGGCGGTCAGCCCCAGCATTTT
-,TRBJ1-5,TRBV2,few,CASSGEGGNQPQHF,TGTGCCAGCAGTGGCGAGGGGGGGAATCAGCCCCAGCATTTT
-,TRBJ2-7,TRBV7-9,-,CASRSGTAYEQYF,TGTGCCAGCAGGTCCGGGACTGCGTACGAGCAGTACTTC
TRBD1,TRBJ2-1,TRBV5-1,-,CASSLDQGAYNEQFF,TGCGCCAGCAGCTTGGACCAGGGGGCCTATAATGAGCAGTTCTTC
-,TRBJ2-5,TRBV5-1,once,CASSLGTGRETQYF,TGCGCCAGCAGCTTGGGGACGGGGCGAGAGACCCAGTACTTC
-,TRBJ2-7,TRBV28,-,CASSLWAEQYF,TGTGCCAGCAGTTTATGGGCCGAGCAGTACTTC
TRBD2,TRBJ2-2,TRBV9,-,CASSVVAGNTGELFF,TGTGCCAGCAGCGTAGTAGCGGGAAACACCGGGGAGCTGTTTTTT
TRBD1,TRBJ1-5,TRBV6-6,-,CASTKGTVGHQPQHF,TGTGCCAGCACCAAGGGGACAGTGGGGCATCAGCCCCAGCATTTT
-,TRBJ2-1,TRBV5-1,-,CASSFMRDYNEQFF,TGCGCCAGCAGCTTTATGAGGGATTACAATGAGCAGTTCTTC
-,TRBJ1-1,TRBV4-2,-,CASSLGPGEAEAFF,TGTGCCAGCAGCCTCGGTCCGGGGGAGGCTGAAGCTTTCTTT
-,TRBJ2-5,TRBV19,-,CASSIRGRAETQYF,TGTGCCAGTAGTATTCGGGGTCGGGCAGAGACCCAGTACTTC
-,TRBJ2-5,TRBV2,-,CASSLGPPQGTQYF,TGTGCCAGCAGTTTGGGCCCGCCCCAAGGGACCCAGTACTTC
-,TRBJ1-1,TRBV5-1,-,CASSFAEGNTEAFF,TGCGCCAGCAGCTTCGCAGAGGGGAACACTGAAGCTTTCTTT
-,TRBJ2-1,TRBV9,-,CASSGPTTRYNEQFF,TGTGCCAGCAGCGGACCAACGACACGTTACAATGAGCAGTTCTTC
-,TRBJ2-1,TRBV14,-,CASSQGSSGVYNEQFF,TGTGCCAGCAGCCAAGGTTCCAGCGGAGTGTACAATGAGCAGTTCTTC
-,TRBJ2-7,TRBV4-2,-,CASSQAVGGWYEQYF,TGTGCCAGCAGCCAAGCGGTGGGGGGATGGTACGAGCAGTACTTC
-,TRBJ2-3,TRBV18,-,CASSLGGGYDTQYF,TGTGCCAGCTCCCTGGGAGGGGGCTATGATACGCAGTATTTT
TRBD2,TRBJ2-1,TRBV7-9,-,CASSLGGLAFEQFF,TGTGCCAGCAGCTTAGGGGGACTAGCTTTTGAGCAGTTCTTC
-,TRBJ2-7,TRBV5-1,-,CASSLGQPAYEQYF,TGCGCCAGCAGCTTGGGACAGCCGGCTTACGAGCAGTACTTC
-,TRBJ2-2,TRBV28,-,CASSPSGVPNTGELFF,TGTGCCAGCAGCCCCTCAGGGGTTCCTAACACCGGGGAGCTGTTTTTT
-,TRBJ1-3,TRBV5-1,few,CASSLDQGYSGNTIYF,TGCGCCAGCAGCTTGGATCAGGGTTACTCTGGAAACACCATATATTTT
TRBD2,TRBJ2-2,TRBV6-1,-,CASSEAGANTGELFF,TGTGCCAGCAGTGAGGCGGGGGCGAACACCGGGGAGCTGTTTTTT
-,TRBJ1-5,TRBV5-6,once,CASSLTGREVQPQHF,TGTGCCAGCAGCTTGACAGGCCGGGAGGTTCAGCCCCAGCATTTT
TRBD2,TRBJ2-3,TRBV11-1,-,CASSRTGLAGGSSTDTQYF,TGTGCCAGCAGCCGTACGGGACTAGCGGGAGGTTCTAGCACAGATACGCAGTATTTT
-,TRBJ1-5,TRBV11-2,-,CASSKQGSNQPQHF,TGTGCCAGCAGCAAACAGGGCAGCAATCAGCCCCAGCATTTT
TRBD1,TRBJ2-1,TRBV4-2,-,CASSQTTGARYNEQFF,TGTGCCAGCAGCCAAACGACAGGGGCGCGGTACAATGAGCAGTTCTTC
-,TRBJ2-1,TRBV7-6,once,CASSPGTDFYNEQFF,TGTGCCAGCAGCCCCGGGACGGATTTCTACAATGAGCAGTTCTTC
TRBD1,TRBJ2-7,TRBV7-9,-,CASSLYGTGRVDYEQYF,TGTGCCAGCAGCTTATACGGGACAGGGCGGGTGGACTACGAGCAGTACTTC
-,TRBJ2-7,TRBV7-2,few,CASSTPPSNEQYF,TGTGCCAGCAGCACACCCCCGTCCAACGAGCAGTACTTC
TRBD1,TRBJ2-1,TRBV10-2,few,CASRGQGGYNEQFF,TGCGCCAGCAGGGGACAGGGAGGATACAATGAGCAGTTCTTC
-,TRBJ2-7,TRBV11-3,-,CASSRSSFTSQYF,TGTGCCAGCAGCCGTTCGTCCTTTACGAGCCAGTACTTC
-,TRBJ1-2,TRBV19,-,CATWTVQDYGYTF,TGTGCCACCTGGACAGTACAAGACTATGGCTACACCTTC
TRBD1,TRBJ1-2,TRBV27,-,CASSLTGREGYTF,TGTGCCAGCAGTTTGACAGGGCGGGAAGGCTACACCTTC
-,TRBJ1-1,TRBV28,-,CASTRTTGRTEAFF,TGTGCCAGCACCCGGACCACAGGGCGGACTGAAGCTTTCTTT
-,TRBJ2-1,TRBV5-1,-,CASSLKEGPNEQFF,TGCGCCAGCAGCTTGAAGGAGGGGCCCAATGAGCAGTTCTTC
-,TRBJ1-1,TRBV18,few,CASSRSQSRLNTEAFF,TGTGCCAGCTCAAGAAGCCAGAGCCGCTTGAACACTGAAGCTTTCTTT
TRBD2,TRBJ2-3,TRBV5-1,-,CASSGAGGTTDTQYF,TGCGCCAGCAGTGGGGCGGGAGGAACCACAGATACGCAGTATTTT